These T cell receptor beta chains were read from a single sample in a study of shared clonotypes between healthy human individuals. Repertoires were generated with immunoSEQ multiplex PCR, while TCRdb's copy carries only in-frame clones and drops some. The table has about half a million clones, roughly 80% seen once. Source material: PBMCs. These receptors originate from a woman aged 35 to 49 in good health. Some clones in this sample may be carry-over from other donors' samples. The CDR3 runs from the conserved cysteine through the conserved F or W. Each record gives: D gene, J gene, V gene, clone size, CDR3 DNA, CDR3 protein. A D gene is named only where the DNA matches it firmly. Size values are once, few and many counts, or a class for expanded clones, and some rows have none.

. TRBJ2-5 TRBV7-2 once TGTGCCAGCAGCTCCCGAGCGGGAGAGACCCAGTACTTC CASSSRAGETQYF
. TRBJ2-3 TRBV5-4 few TGTGCCAGCAGCTCTAGTCCAGATAGGGAGTATTTT CASSSSPDREYF
. TRBJ2-3 TRBV4-1 . TGCGCCAGCAGCCGCCGGGTAGGCGCGGGACAGACCACAGATACGCAGTATTTT CASSRRVGAGQTTDTQYF
. TRBJ1-5 TRBV28 . TGTGCCAGCAGTAGGACAGTTAGCTATCAGCCCCAGCATTTT CASSRTVSYQPQHF
. TRBJ2-3 TRBV6-5 . TGTGCCAGCAGTTACTCCGGGGGTGCAGATACGCAGTATTTT CASSYSGGADTQYF
. TRBJ2-3 TRBV28 . TGTGCCAGCAGTTTCCCCCGTGAGGCTGTGCAGTATTTT CASSFPREAVQYF
TRBD2 TRBJ2-5 TRBV15 . TGTGCCACCAGCATGAGCCTAGCGGGAGCGAAGACCCAGTACTTC CATSMSLAGAKTQYF
. TRBJ1-1 TRBV5-4 . TGTGCCAGCAGCCCGGGCAGGCCGAACACTGAAGCTTTCTTT CASSPGRPNTEAFF
TRBD2 TRBJ2-3 TRBV11-2 . TGTGCCAGCAGCCCAACTCGGACTAGCGGGAGCGACACAGATACGCAGTATTTT CASSPTRTSGSDTDTQYF
TRBD2 TRBJ2-7 TRBV5-1 once TGCGCCAGCAGCTTGGCCCCTAGCGGGAGCTACGAGCAGTACTTC CASSLAPSGSYEQYF
. TRBJ2-7 TRBV10-3 . TGTGCCATCAGGGGGGGTCCCGGCTACGAGCAGTACTTC CAIRGGPGYEQYF
. TRBJ2-1 TRBV10-3 once TGTGCCATCAGTTCTGGGGTAGACTACAATGAGCAGTTCTTC CAISSGVDYNEQFF
TRBD1 TRBJ1-2 TRBV7-9 . TGTGCCAGCAGCTTAGGGACAGGGGGGACTGGCTACACCTTC CASSLGTGGTGYTF
. TRBJ2-7 TRBV27 many TGTGCCAGCAGTTTATATCAGGGTTCCTACGAGCAGTACTTC CASSLYQGSYEQYF
TRBD2 TRBJ2-1 TRBV5-4 once TGTGCCAGCAGCTTGTCTAGCGGGAGCCCCTACAATGAGCAGTTCTTC CASSLSSGSPYNEQFF
TRBD2 TRBJ2-7 TRBV6-6 once TGTGCCAGCAGTTACTCTAGCGGGAGTTACGAGCAGTACTTC CASSYSSGSYEQYF
. TRBJ2-7 TRBV27 . TGTGCCAGCAGATCTCGGGACCAGCAGTACTTC CASRSRDQQYF
TRBD1 TRBJ1-1 TRBV4-1 . TGCGCCAGCAGCCAAGATGCAGGGGGATGGGGGCGGACTGAAGCTTTCTTT CASSQDAGGWGRTEAFF
. TRBJ2-2 TRBV4-1 once TGCGCCAGCAGCCAAGGGGTGGTGGGCGTGGGCACCGGGGAGCTGTTTTTT CASSQGVVGVGTGELFF
. TRBJ1-2 TRBV5-1 . TGCGCCAGCAGCGTGCTGGGATCTAGCGACTACACCTTC CASSVLGSSDYTF
TRBD1 TRBJ2-3 TRBV6-5 . TGTGCCAGCAGCTACCGGACAGGGGTAGATACGCAGTATTTT CASSYRTGVDTQYF
. TRBJ2-1 TRBV11-2 once TGTGCCAGCAGCTTGACGGGAGAACGCGATGAGCAGCTCTTC CASSLTGERDEQLF
. TRBJ1-1 TRBV7-2 . TGTGCCAGCAGCTACACGGGACGGCCGGTCGGCACTGAAGCTTTCTTT CASSYTGRPVGTEAFF
. TRBJ2-3 TRBV27 . TGTGCCAGCAGTTTATTATCGACAGATACGCAGTATTTT CASSLLSTDTQYF
. TRBJ2-5 TRBV25-1 . TGTGCCAGCAGTGAGCCGGGACGGCAAGAGACCCAGTACTTC CASSEPGRQETQYF
. TRBJ2-3 TRBV7-2 . TGTGCCAGCAGCGCAGACTGGGGTTCGGATACGCAGTATTTT CASSADWGSDTQYF
TRBD1 TRBJ2-5 TRBV9 . TGTGCCAGCAGCGCCGACAGGGTGGGAGAGACCCAGTACTTC CASSADRVGETQYF